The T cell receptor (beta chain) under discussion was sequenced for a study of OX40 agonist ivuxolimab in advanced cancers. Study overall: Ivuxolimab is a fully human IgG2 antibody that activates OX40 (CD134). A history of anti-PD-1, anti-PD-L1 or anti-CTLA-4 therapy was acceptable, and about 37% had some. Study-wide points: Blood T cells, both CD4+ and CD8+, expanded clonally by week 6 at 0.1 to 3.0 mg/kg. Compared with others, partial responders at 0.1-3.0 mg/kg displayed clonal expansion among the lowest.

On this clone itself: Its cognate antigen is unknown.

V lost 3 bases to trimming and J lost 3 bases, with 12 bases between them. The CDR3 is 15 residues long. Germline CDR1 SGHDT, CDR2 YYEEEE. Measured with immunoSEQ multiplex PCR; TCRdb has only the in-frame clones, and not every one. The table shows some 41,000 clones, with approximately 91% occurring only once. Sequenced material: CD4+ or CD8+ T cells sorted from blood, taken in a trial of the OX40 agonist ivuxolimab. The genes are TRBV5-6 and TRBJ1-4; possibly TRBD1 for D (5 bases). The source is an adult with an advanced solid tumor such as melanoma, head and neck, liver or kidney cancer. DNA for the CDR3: TGTGCCAGCAGCTCGTCAGGGTCCCCTAATGAAAAACTGTTTTTT. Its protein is CASSSSGSPNEKLFF.